A selection of T cell receptor beta chains follows, all from one sample in a study of high-grade serous ovarian cancer treatment subgroups. Measured with immunoSEQ multiplex PCR; TCRdb has only the in-frame clones, and not every one. Seen here are about 10,000 clones, over 65% observed once, and the top ten hold approximately 4.2%. The sequenced sample was tumor tissue. The receptors here all came from a human donor with high-grade serous ovarian cancer. Each CDR3 is given with its conserved first and last residue. A D gene is named only where the DNA matches it firmly. Size values are once, few and many counts, or a class for expanded clones, and some rows have none.

j_call v_call clone_size d_call cdr3_nt cdr3_aa
TRBJ2-7 TRBV7-9 . TRBD1 TGTGCCAGCAGCGTCTCCGGGACAGGTGCCTACGAGCAGTACTTC CASSVSGTGAYEQYF
TRBJ2-1 TRBV7-9 . TRBD2 TGTGCCAGCAGCTTAAGGGGGGGGAGCGGGAGGGGAAACAATGAGCAGTTCTTC CASSLRGGSGRGNNEQFF
TRBJ2-5 TRBV5-8 . TRBD2 TGTGCCAGCAGCTTGTCCCTGGGGGGGGAAGAGACCCAGTACTTC CASSLSLGGEETQYF
TRBJ1-3 TRBV19 . . TGTGCCAGTAGTATGGACAGCCGAAACACCATATATTTT CASSMDSRNTIYF
TRBJ2-3 TRBV4-3 . . TGCGCCAGCAGCCAAGGCGCCCTACTAGCAGATACGCAGTATTTT CASSQGALLADTQYF
TRBJ2-3 TRBV11-2 . . TGTGCCAGCAGCTTATCCCTGGCCTGGCCGTTCACAGATACGCAGTATTTT CASSLSLAWPFTDTQYF
TRBJ1-1 TRBV18 . . TGTGCCAGCTCACCAGAAGGGGAGGGAGCTTTCTTT CASSPEGEGAFF
TRBJ2-1 TRBV28 . TRBD1 TGTGCCAGCAGTCCTGGACAGGACTACAATGAGCAGTTCTTC CASSPGQDYNEQFF
TRBJ2-1 TRBV7-3 . . TGTGCCAGCAGCTCACGCCCCGGGGGCCACTACAATGAGCAGTTCTTC CASSSRPGGHYNEQFF
TRBJ2-7 TRBV15 . TRBD2 TGTGCCACCAGCAGGGCCGGGACTAGCCGTTTCTACGAGCAGTACTTC CATSRAGTSRFYEQYF
TRBJ2-5 TRBV29-1 . . TGCAGCGTCGGGACCTTAGCGGAGACCCAGTACTTC CSVGTLAETQYF
TRBJ1-6 TRBV27 few . TGTGCCAGCAGCGGGACATCATCTTCCTATAATTCACCCCTCCACTTT CASSGTSSSYNSPLHF
TRBJ2-5 TRBV7-2 few . TGTGCCAGCAGCCCGATCGGAGTTGGGGAGACCCAGTACTTC CASSPIGVGETQYF
TRBJ1-5 TRBV12-5 few TRBD1 TGTGCTAGTGGTTTGGGGATCGGGACAGCACAAAATCAGCCCCAGCATTTT CASGLGIGTAQNQPQHF
TRBJ2-1 TRBV7-8 . TRBD1 TGTGCCAGCAGCTTCCAGGACAGGGGAAATGAGCAGTTCTTC CASSFQDRGNEQFF
TRBJ2-7 TRBV6-1 few . TGTGCCACCGGGGCGCCGCTAGGGTTCTACGAGCAGTACTTC CATGAPLGFYEQYF
TRBJ2-3 TRBV9 . . TGTGCCAGCAGCCCCCAGGGGGGTGGGGGTACGCAGTATTTT CASSPQGGGGTQYF
TRBJ2-1 TRBV19 . . TGTGCCAGTAGTCCTCCGGGACTCCCGGACCATGAGCAGTTCTTC CASSPPGLPDHEQFF
TRBJ2-7 TRBV5-4 . TRBD2 TGTGCCAGCAGCTTGCCCGGGACTAGCGGTCCCTACGAGCAGTACTTC CASSLPGTSGPYEQYF
TRBJ2-2 TRBV6-6 . TRBD2 TGTGCCAGCAGACTAGCGGGAGTCACCGGGGAGCTGTTTTTT CASRLAGVTGELFF
TRBJ2-7 TRBV19 . TRBD1 TGTGCCAGTAGTAGGGACAGGGAAACCTACGAGCAGTACTTC CASSRDRETYEQYF
TRBJ1-2 TRBV2 . TRBD1 TGTGCCAGCAGTGACGGACAGGGAGACTATGGCTACACCTTC CASSDGQGDYGYTF
TRBJ1-1 TRBV25-1 . . TGTGCCAGCAGTGAATGGCAGAACACTGAAGCTTTCTTT CASSEWQNTEAFF
TRBJ2-2 TRBV7-8 . . TGTGCCAGCGTATCCGGGACCCCGAGGGCCGGGGAGCTGTTTTTT CASVSGTPRAGELFF
TRBJ2-7 TRBV5-4 . TRBD1 TGTGCCGTTCTGGACAGGGTGGGGGAGCAGTACTTC CAVLDRVGEQYF
TRBJ2-6 TRBV11-2 . TRBD1 TGTGCCAGCAGCGTTTTACCGGGACAGAGGTCTGGGGCCAACGTCCTGACTTTC CASSVLPGQRSGANVLTF
TRBJ1-4 TRBV5-4 . TRBD1 TGTGCCAGCAGCGTTCGGACAGGGAAAAATGAAAAACTGTTTTTT CASSVRTGKNEKLFF
TRBJ1-4 TRBV7-8 . TRBD1 TGTGCCAGCAGCCACGACAGGGTGGGTGAAAAACTGTTTTTT CASSHDRVGEKLFF
TRBJ2-1 TRBV11-3 . TRBD2 TGTGCCAGCAGCCGCGGCGATAGCGGGACCAATGAGCAGTTCTTC CASSRGDSGTNEQFF
TRBJ1-1 TRBV6-6 . . TGTGCCAGCAGTTACGGCAGTCTGAACACTGAAGCTTTCTTT CASSYGSLNTEAFF
TRBJ2-7 TRBV19 . TRBD2 TGTGCCAGTAGTGTTACTAGCGGGAGGGCGGACGAGCAGTACTTC CASSVTSGRADEQYF
TRBJ2-7 TRBV19 . . TGTGCCAGTAGTACAGGACCGACCGCCGAGCAGTACTTC CASSTGPTAEQYF
TRBJ1-5 TRBV27 few . TGTGCCAGCAGTTCACAGGGCCGGGGCAATCAGCCCCAGCATTTT CASSSQGRGNQPQHF
TRBJ2-7 TRBV19 medium-sized TRBD2 TGTGCCAGTAGTAGGACGGGGACTAGTCGCTACGAGCAGTACTTC CASSRTGTSRYEQYF
TRBJ2-3 TRBV30 . . TGTGCCTGGGTGATTAGGGGAGCAGATACGCAGTATTTT CAWVIRGADTQYF
TRBJ2-7 TRBV6-5 . TRBD1 TGTGCCAGCAGTTACCCGTCCGGGACAGGGATCTACGAGCAGTACTTC CASSYPSGTGIYEQYF
TRBJ2-7 TRBV13 . TRBD1 TGTGCCAGCAGCTTAGACCGGGACAGGGTAAAAGGGACCTACGAGCAGTACTTC CASSLDRDRVKGTYEQYF
TRBJ1-5 TRBV18 few TRBD1 TGTGCCAGCTCACCGGACAGGGATCAGCCCCAGCATTTT CASSPDRDQPQHF
TRBJ2-2 TRBV6-4 . . TGTGCCAGCAGTCGGGGCGACGACACCGGGGAGCTGTTTTTT CASSRGDDTGELFF
TRBJ1-2 TRBV4-3 . . TGCGCCAGCAGCTCAAGACAGGTCGGATCCTATGGCTACACCTTC CASSSRQVGSYGYTF
TRBJ2-7 TRBV6-5 . TRBD2 TGTGCCAGCAGTTACTCCGGCGGGAGGGCCTACGAGCAGTACTTC CASSYSGGRAYEQYF
TRBJ2-5 TRBV29-1 . . TGCAGCGTTGAGCCGGACCGAGGGGAGACCCAGTACTTC CSVEPDRGETQYF
TRBJ2-3 TRBV27 . . TGTGCCAGCAGTTTATCGAGATCGGCTAGCGGCACAGATACGCAGTATTTT CASSLSRSASGTDTQYF
TRBJ1-1 TRBV6-1 . TRBD1 TGTGCCAGCAGAGACAGGGGCACTGAAGCTTTCTTT CASRDRGTEAFF
TRBJ1-2 TRBV7-2 . . TGTGCCAGCAGCTTAGGGGCAGTTCTCGTGGGCTATGGCTACACCTTC CASSLGAVLVGYGYTF
TRBJ1-4 TRBV7-9 . . TGTGCCAGCAGCACAGCCGGGCCTACACTGTTTTTT CASSTAGPTLFF
TRBJ2-1 TRBV25-1 . . TGTGCCAGCAGCCTCGAGTGGAACAATGAGCAGTTCTTC CASSLEWNNEQFF
TRBJ1-1 TRBV6-4 . . TGTGCCAGCAGTGCAGGGGCGAACACTGAAGCTTTCTTT CASSAGANTEAFF